What follows are 8 T cell receptor beta chains derived from one specimen sequenced in a study of naive and memory T cell subsets. Findings of the study overall: Possibly reflecting memory cells re-expressing CD45RA, a few larger clonotypes occurred in naive repertoires, especially CD8.

For these TCRs, the target antigens are not known. Two oligonucleotides, mixed equimolar, formed the beta constant-region primer covering TRBC1 and TRBC2. Nested alpha and beta constant-region primers with the SP2 primer drove four PCR rounds on ligated cDNA. TCRdb used MiXCR to reprocess the UMI-ligation and nested PCR reads, holding one entry per CDR3 protein. Of under 150,000 distinct CDR3 sequences in the sample, approximately 20% were seen once. Material for sequencing was naive CD8+ T cells from blood. The receptors were gathered from a human donor in good health.

This clonotype was seen repeatedly, ten times or more. The chain is built from TRBV28 and TRBJ2-7; D perhaps matches TRBD2 (5 bases). V shed 7 bases and J shed 1 base, with 11 bases lying between them. The CDR3 is made up of 13 amino acids. Germline V CDR1 and CDR2: MDHEN, SYDVKM. CDR3 sequence: CASIRSGSYEQYF. CDR3 DNA sequence: TGTGCCAGCATCAGGAGCGGTTCCTACGAGCAGTACTTC.

The chain is built from TRBV15 and TRBJ2-3, with no clear D. The ends were cut back, 2 bases at V and 2 bases at J, with 5 bases in the middle. Germline CDR1 is LNHNV and CDR2 is YYDKDF (reference sequence). The CDR3 sequence is 13 residues long. The CDR3 DNA sequence: TGTGCCACCAGCAGACTGTACACAGATACGCAGTATTTT. Translation: CATSRLYTDTQYF.

V and J are TRBV18 and TRBJ2-7; 7 bases are shared with TRBD1. Germline assignment: CDR1 KGHSH and CDR2 LQKENI. Trimming at V came to 3 bases and at J to 0 bases, leaving 2 bases not matched to a gene. CDR3 length: 14 residues. CDR3 in DNA: TGTGCCAGCTCACCGAGGGACAGCTCCTACGAGCAGTACTTC. It yields the protein CASSPRDSSYEQYF.

This clonotype was observed a few times. The V call is TRBV12-3 or TRBV12-4, the J call TRBJ2-1, with TRBD2 as a possible D gene (6 bases). Trimming stripped 5 bases from V and 5 bases from J, with 16 bases between. This CDR3 has 15 residues. Here the CDR3 DNA reads TGTGCCAGCAGTGGAACGGGAGTACGGGACAATGAGCAGTTCTTC. This sequence encodes CASSGTGVRDNEQFF.

The rearrangement joins TRBV12-3 or TRBV12-4 to TRBJ2-7; TRBD2 matches at 9 bases. J lost 2 bases, V lost 2 bases, and 7 bases had no gene match. The CDR3 sequence is 16 residues long. The CDR3, as DNA: TGTGCCAGCAGTTTAATCGGGGCGGGAGGGCCCTACGAGCAGTACTTC. This codes for CASSLIGAGGPYEQYF.

The chain joins TRBV28 to TRBJ2-7; D is perhaps TRBD1 or TRBD2 (5 bases each). Trimming removed 3 bases at V and 4 bases at J, with 13 bases between. The germline V gene encodes CDR1 MDHEN and CDR2 SYDVKM. This CDR3 contains 14 residues. The CDR3 region is CASSFQGWGYEQYF. The CDR3 DNA is TGTGCCAGCAGTTTCCAGGGTTGGGGGTACGAGCAGTACTTC.

The chain joins TRBV6-6 to TRBJ1-6, with 7 bases lining up with TRBD1. This CDR3 region has 15 residues. V was pared by 5 bases and J by 7 bases, with 8 bases of the junction left unmatched. Looked up from germline, CDR1 is MNHNY and CDR2 is SVGAGI (reference sequence). The CDR3 spells CASSPYRGENSPLHF. In DNA form, the CDR3 reads TGTGCCAGCAGTCCATACAGGGGTGAGAATTCACCCCTCCACTTT.

This chain joins TRBV4-1 and TRBJ2-7, with 7 bases aligning to TRBD2. J was trimmed by 10 bases and V by 4 bases; bases with no gene match: 7. The CDR3 covers 12 residues. Germline CDR1 MGHRA, CDR2 YSYEKL. CDR3 residues: CASSPPAGLQYF. CDR3 coding DNA: TGCGCCAGCAGCCCACCGGCGGGACTACAGTACTTC.